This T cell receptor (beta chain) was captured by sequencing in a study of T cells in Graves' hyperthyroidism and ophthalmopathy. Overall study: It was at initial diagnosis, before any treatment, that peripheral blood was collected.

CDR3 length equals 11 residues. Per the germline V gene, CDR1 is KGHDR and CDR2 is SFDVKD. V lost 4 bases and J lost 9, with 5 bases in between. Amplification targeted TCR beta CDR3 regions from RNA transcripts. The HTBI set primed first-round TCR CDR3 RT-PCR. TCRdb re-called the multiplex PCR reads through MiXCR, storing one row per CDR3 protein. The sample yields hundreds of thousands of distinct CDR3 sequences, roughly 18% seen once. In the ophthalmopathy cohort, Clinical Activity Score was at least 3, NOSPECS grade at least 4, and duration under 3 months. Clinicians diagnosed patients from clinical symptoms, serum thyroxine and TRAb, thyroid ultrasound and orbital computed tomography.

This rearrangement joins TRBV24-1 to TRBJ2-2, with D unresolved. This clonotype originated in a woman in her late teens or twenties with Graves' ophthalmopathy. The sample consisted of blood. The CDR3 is CATSDRWELFF. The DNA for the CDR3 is TGTGCCACCAGTGACCGATGGGAGCTGTTTTTT.